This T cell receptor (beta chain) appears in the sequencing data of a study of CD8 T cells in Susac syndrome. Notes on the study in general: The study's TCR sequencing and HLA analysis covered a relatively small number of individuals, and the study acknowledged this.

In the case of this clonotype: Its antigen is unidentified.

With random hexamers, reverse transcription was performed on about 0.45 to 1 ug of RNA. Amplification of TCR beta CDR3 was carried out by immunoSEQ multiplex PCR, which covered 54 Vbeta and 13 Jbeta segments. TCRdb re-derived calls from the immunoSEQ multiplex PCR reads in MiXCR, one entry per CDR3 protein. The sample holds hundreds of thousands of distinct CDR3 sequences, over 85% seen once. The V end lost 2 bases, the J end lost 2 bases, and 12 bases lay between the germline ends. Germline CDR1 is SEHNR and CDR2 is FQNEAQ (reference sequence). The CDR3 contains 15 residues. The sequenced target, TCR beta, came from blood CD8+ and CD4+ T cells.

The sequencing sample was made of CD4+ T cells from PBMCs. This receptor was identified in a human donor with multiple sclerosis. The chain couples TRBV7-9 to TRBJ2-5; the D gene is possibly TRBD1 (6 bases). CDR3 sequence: CASSLRQVDQETQYF. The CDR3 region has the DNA TGTGCCAGCAGCTTACGACAGGTTGATCAAGAGACCCAGTACTTC.